This T cell receptor (beta chain) was sequenced in a study of cytomegalovirus exposure and HLA in healthy donors (dated by TCRdb to 2016 to 2017). At the level of the whole study: According to an earlier analysis of several hundred of the donors, 200 million or so T cells yielded some 110 million unique TCR beta sequences and approximately 300 Gb of sequence data. An early release covering roughly 600 HLA-typed donors comprised approximately 300 gigabases of sequencing data and 85 million or so unique TCR sequences. Among the approximately 430 genotyped donors, around 81% belonged to the genetic ancestry cluster associated with self-reported Caucasian donors. The study aimed to test whether cataloging public T cell receptors could reveal signatures of past pathogen exposure. The T cell repertoires of 550 to 850 subjects were profiled by immunosequencing and related to cytomegalovirus serostatus. In addition to the first cohort of around 670 subjects, a separate validation cohort of 120 different subjects was used. High-throughput TCR immunosequencing, statistical association of individual TCRs with disease status, and machine learning were combined to predict cytomegalovirus infection status. A later analysis re-examined previously published TCR beta repertoires from roughly 650 donors and added high-resolution HLA genotyping to investigate patterns of TCR occurrence. In the later analysis, no new phenotypic data were used to find candidate immune exposures; instead, reliance was placed on TCR beta sequences and their occurrence across donors. An earlier analysis of several hundred of the donors applied high-throughput TCR beta sequencing to assess whether each TCR beta V gene segment acted as functional or pseudogenic. Alongside the repertoire data, information on donor age, sex, ethnicity and CMV serostatus was compiled. A later genetic analysis took genome-wide SNP genotypes for about 60% of the roughly 670 donors and used that subset as a discovery cohort. All discovery cohort repertoires had been generated on a single sequencing platform. HLA typing covered class I and class II loci at four-digit resolution. Typing coverage differed by locus: A, B, C, DRB1 and DQB1 were typed in about 629-630 donors, DQA1 in approximately 520, DPA1 in around 600, and DPB1 in roughly 470. A handful of DR-DQ haplotypes were handled as single units for association and clustering because linkage in the cohort was strong. Among some 400 genotyped donors of the cohort, an average of approximately 240,000 unique TCR beta nucleotide sequences were sequenced per donor, roughly a sixth of them non-productive.

Results the study describes overall, beyond this receptor: A group of highly shared sequence variants was considered likely to be a technical artifact of the sequencing pipeline. A further reported finding was that TCR beta sequences accurately predicted the HLA-A and HLA-B alleles for most subjects in the first cohort. In a later analysis, HLA-associated TCR beta chains were found to be more clonally expanded and to have lower generation probabilities than equally common non-associated chains. In a later analysis, about 17,000 TCR beta sequences were associated with specific HLA alleles at a false discovery rate of 0.05. In vitro tests confirmed that a few of the cytomegalovirus-associated TCR beta chains recognize cytomegalovirus antigens. Several of the top co-occurrence clusters appeared to be linked to parvovirus B19, influenza, CMV and Epstein-Barr virus, according to a later analysis. The study gave a list of about 150 TCR beta chains associated with cytomegalovirus. Because the 87-base-pair reads could not distinguish some IMGT-functional V segments, including TRBV6-2 and TRBV6-3, those segments were excluded. In an earlier analysis of approximately 590 of the donors, most TCR beta V segments were observed in productive rearrangements about 90% or about 30% of the time, broadly matching IMGT annotations. When HLA alleles, especially DR and DQ, strongly co-occurred, TCR associations were difficult to assign to individual alleles. The classifier was reported to diagnose cytomegalovirus status with high specificity and sensitivity in both the original and validation cohorts. Immune exposure information for the cohort was limited to CMV serostatus. Most TCR sequences were seen in very few donors, while some public TCRs were found in many individuals. A later analysis found that TCR association rates varied across HLA loci, with DRB1 alleles showing the most associated TCRs and HLA-C alleles the fewest. Presence/absence analyses assumed roughly uniform sequencing depth across donors, an assumption that may not hold. V-gene and J-gene trimming of TCR beta chains was associated with a missense DCLRE1C variant in a later genetic analysis, and the association was replicated in an independent cohort. According to a later genetic analysis, donors in an Asian-associated ancestry cluster had fewer N-insertions in productive TCRs than the approximately 630-donor mean. Correlated functional status among segregating V segments might be attributable to linkage disequilibrium, but an unknown experimental factor could not be ruled out. This cohort had only TCR beta chains sequenced, and the lack of alpha or paired-chain data limited which features could be detected. The authors suggested that the approach could potentially be extended to other disease states and immunological phenotypes. HLA typing was unavailable for some donors at each locus, so association tests used only the typed subset. Because counts were too low, 15 to 20 rarely observed V segments, including chromosome 9 orphons, were excluded from the earlier analysis of some 540 of the donors. In a later analysis, most CMV-associated TCR beta chains were found to appear HLA-restricted, with HLA associations seemingly driven largely by CMV exposure.

The cohort comprised around 690 healthy bone marrow donors. All cohort members were sampled while nominally healthy, although unrecorded immune exposures were likely present. The donor tested CMV seropositive and was one of the 289 seropositive cohort members. A peripheral blood sample was provided by each donor, and peripheral blood mononuclear cells were used for TCR beta sequencing. The Qiagen DNeasy Blood Extraction Kit was used to extract genomic DNA from the blood cell samples. There are 15 amino acids in the CDR3, from cysteine to phenylalanine inclusive. Here the CDR3 DNA is all that survives: 45 bases in frame from base 1. Library preparation employed the immunoSEQ multiplex PCR assay. The multiplex PCR relied on a mix of 60 forward primers for TCR Vbeta segments and 13 reverse primers for TCR Jbeta segments. Amplification of the CDR3 region of rearranged TCR beta genes was performed with a multiplex PCR assay on genomic DNA. On the Illumina HiSeq System, the amplified TCR beta libraries were sequenced as 87-base-pair reads. The original methods were these. A later analysis counted approximately 74 million unique TCR beta chains across the 640 or so repertoires, and about 10 million of these chains were shared by at least two donors. To remove PCR and sequencing errors, raw reads were error-corrected and collapsed into unique sequences using a nearest-neighbor algorithm that merged closely related sequences. V, D and J gene segments were assigned by aligning CDR3 sequences to IMGT reference sequences. Each retained sequence needed at least a six-nucleotide match to both a V gene segment and a J gene segment. Rearrangements were called productive when the CDR3 lacked stop codons and stayed in frame with V and J; all others were non-productive. CDR3 was defined according to IMGT convention as the region running from the second conserved V-encoded cysteine to the conserved J-encoded phenylalanine. In an earlier analysis of roughly 580 of the donors, sequences lacking an unambiguous match to a single V gene segment were excluded. An earlier analysis of 587 of the donors classified V segments as functional when productive rearrangements were above 56.7% and as segregating when the standard deviation between donors was above 5%. To diagnose cytomegalovirus status from the catalog of TCR beta chain sequences, a statistical classification framework was built. In a later analysis, V and J genes were assigned by comparing TCR nucleotide sequences against IMGT/GENE-DB human TR gene sequences. The TCRdist pipeline was used in a later analysis to assign CDR3 sequences and most-parsimonious VDJ recombination scenarios. In a later analysis, every TCR beta chain was defined by the combination of its CDR3 amino acid sequence and its V-gene family, and reads without a unique V-gene family were dropped. To address suspected cross-contamination and a sequencing artifact, a later analysis removed 550 to 750 highly shared, low-generation-probability nucleotide sequences. For each public chain, a later analysis derived a clonal expansion index from normalized ranks of inferred template counts within each repertoire. In a later analysis, generation probabilities were computed with a VDJ recombination model fitted to out-of-frame rearrangements, and the resulting probabilities were checked against IGoR. In a later analysis, hypergeometric tests were used to score TCR-TCR, TCR-HLA and TCR-CMV co-occurrence, with a repertoire-size bias correction applied to TCR pairs. False discovery rates were estimated in a later analysis by permuting HLA or CMV assignments 20 times. In a later analysis, co-occurring TCRs were grouped using DBSCAN, with TCRdist sequence similarity added in when clustering inside HLA-allele-positive subsets. Co-occurrence clustering excluded repertoires with fewer than 30,000 or more than 120,000 public chains, plus five with anomalous nucleotide sharing. TCRdb carries this immuneACCESS record with in-frame sequences only. Its versions omit some clonotypes, under half of them owing to an unresolved V gene in the studies checked, with the rest unexplained. The V and J calls and the clone size are those of that table, but D and trimming were determined from the DNA. The table for this sample lists around 200,000 clones; about three quarters of them were counted only once. The ten most abundant clones make up 2.7% of the sample.

This clone was observed a single time. Its binding antigen is unknown. Base-call qualities are not available, and no considerably larger clone is one nucleotide away. The V and J genes are TRBV21-1 and TRBJ1-1; the table's D call TRBD1 went unverified against the DNA. TRBV21-1 counts as a pseudogene. The TCR sequence derives from a woman aged 60-70 years in good health and CMV-seropositive. Sequenced material: PBMCs. Here is the DNA: TGTGCCAGCAGCAAAAACAGGAGTATGAACACTGAAGCTTTCTTT. Its translation is CASSKNRSMNTEAFF.